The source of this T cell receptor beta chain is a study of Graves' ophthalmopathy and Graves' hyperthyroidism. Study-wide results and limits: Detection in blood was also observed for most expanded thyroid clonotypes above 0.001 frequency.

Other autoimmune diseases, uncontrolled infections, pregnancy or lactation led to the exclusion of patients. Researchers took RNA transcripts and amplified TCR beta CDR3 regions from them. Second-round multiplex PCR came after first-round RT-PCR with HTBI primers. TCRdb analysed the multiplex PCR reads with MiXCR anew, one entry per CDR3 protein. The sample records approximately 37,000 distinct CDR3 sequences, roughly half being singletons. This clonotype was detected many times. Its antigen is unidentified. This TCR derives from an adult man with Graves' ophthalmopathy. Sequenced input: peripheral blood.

The CDR3 DNA reads TGCGCCAGCAGCTTGTGGAACAGCGCAGACGAGCAGTACGTC. Protein: CASSLWNSADEQYV. The genes are TRBV5-1 and TRBJ2-7; D uncertain. Germline V gene sequence: CDR1 SGHRS, CDR2 YFSETQ. The CDR3 is 14 residues long. The V end lost 1 base, the J end lost 5 bases, and 13 bases lay between the germline ends.